The 27 T cell receptor beta chains given below trace back to one sample, sequenced in a study of blood T cells in healthy people across ages. A sample-barcoded 5' primer and a J-beta primer mix were used in a second PCR of about 7 to 12 cycles. MiXCR, run by TCRdb on the 5' RACE reads, gives a single entry per CDR3 protein. There are over 500,000 distinct CDR3 sequences in the sample; roughly half occur only once, and 13% lies in the top ten. The specimen sequenced was blood. The receptors stem from an elderly woman in good health.

The chain has TRBV9 and TRBJ2-2; D perhaps matches TRBD2 (5 bases). The CDR3 loop spans 15 amino acids. V was shortened by 0 bases and J by 3 bases, with 9 bases between the two germline ends. Germline V gives CDR1 SGDLS, CDR2 YYNGEE. The CDR3 loop reads CASSVVDSHTGELFF. The CDR3 nucleotides are TGTGCCAGCAGCGTAGTGGACTCCCACACCGGGGAGCTGTTTTTT. The complete variable domain, with remaining parts taken from reference TRBV9 and TRBJ2-2, reads DSGVTQTPKHLITATGQRVTLRCSPRSGDLSVYWYQQSLDQGLQFLIQYYNGEERAKGNILERFSAQQFPDLHSELNLSSLELGDSALYFCASSVVDSHTGELFFGEGSRLTVL.

Notes on this clonotype: A single base separates this from a much larger clone, so it may be a read error. This sequence joins TRBV2 and TRBJ1-6, with D uncertain. The germline V gene encodes CDR1 SNHLY and CDR2 FYNNEI. The CDR3 is 12 residues long. The CDR3 region is CVSGRHNSPLHF. The CDR3 DNA follows: TGTGTCAGCGGAAGACATAATTCACCCCTCCACTTT.

This clonotype was counted a few times. This chain connects TRBV5-1 to TRBJ1-4, with 7 bases fitting TRBD1. The trim removed 4 bases at V and 8 bases at J, leaving 8 bases unmatched. This CDR3 comprises 14 residues. Per germline, CDR1 SGHRS and CDR2 YFSETQ. Here the CDR3 DNA reads TGCGCCAGCAGCCCGGGGACCAGGGGGGAAAAACTGTTTTTT. It is translated as CASSPGTRGEKLFF.

This clonotype was picked up many times. V gene TRBV14 combines with J gene TRBJ2-4; D not certain. Per the germline V gene, CDR1 is SGHDN and CDR2 is FVKESK. V lost 4 bases, J lost 0 bases, and 4 bases lay in between. This CDR3 has 13 residues. CDR3 region: CASSPGAKNIQYF. The CDR3 nucleotides read TGTGCCAGCAGCCCCGGAGCCAAAAACATTCAGTACTTC.

Points on this clonotype: A much larger clonotype is one base distant, so this may be a read error. The V and J genes are TRBV6-2 or TRBV6-3 and TRBJ2-7, with 9 bases fitting TRBD2. The CDR3 is 16 amino acids. Germline loops: CDR1 MNHEY, CDR2 SVGEGT. The CDR3 nucleotides are TGTGCCAGCAGTTCCCGCGGGGGGGTTTTCTCCGACGAGCAGTACTTC. Translated, it gives CASSSRGGVFSDEQYF.

This clonotype was picked up a small number of times. The rearrangement links TRBV7-3 to TRBJ2-5; the D is unclear. The J call could be wrong; TRBJ2-1 is a better fit for the DNA end. The CDR3 sequence is 13 residues long. The germline gives CDR1 SGHTA, CDR2 FQGTGA. The CDR3 here is CASSLTFAQTQFF. The CDR3 DNA sequence: TGTGCCAGCAGCTTAACGTTTGCCCAGACCCAGTTCTTC.

For this clonotype: This may be a read error: a much more frequent sequence differs by one nucleotide. This chain connects TRBV5-1 to TRBJ1-5; 8 bases line up with TRBD1. CDR3 size: 14 residues. Germline values: CDR1 SGHRS, CDR2 YFSETQ. The chain's CDR3 is CASSPGGGNRPQHF. The CDR3 DNA follows: TGCGCCAGCAGCCCAGGGGGCGGCAATCGGCCCCAGCATTTT.

This clonotype was seen ten or more times. The chain links TRBV10-3 to TRBJ2-5; 7 nucleotides agree with TRBD2. Trimming at V came to 0 bases and at J to 7 bases, leaving 5 bases not matched to a gene. This CDR3 is 14 amino acids long. Germline V gene data show CDR1 as ENHRY and CDR2 as SYGVKD. Here the CDR3 reads CAISESTGEGTQYF. As DNA, the CDR3 is TGTGCCATCAGTGAGTCGACGGGGGAGGGGACCCAGTACTTC.

This clonotype was seen ten or more times. The rearrangement uses TRBV5-1 and TRBJ2-7; D not certain. V dropped 4 bases and J dropped 6 bases, with 26 bases sitting between them. The germline V gene has CDR1 SGHRS and CDR2 YFSETQ. CDR3 size: 17 residues. The CDR3, as DNA: TGCGCCAGCAGCCACGAATTAAAACAACATAGACACTGCGAGCAGTACTTC. It is translated as CASSHELKQHRHCEQYF.

In the case of this clonotype: Being one base from a much bigger clone, this may be a read error. The rearrangement joins TRBV24-1 to TRBJ2-7; the D gene is possibly TRBD2 (6 bases). CDR1 and CDR2 from the germline V gene are KGHDR and SFDVKD. The length of the CDR3 is 15 residues. V was shortened by 5 bases and J by 7 bases, with 20 bases between the two germline ends. The CDR3 is CATSAIGGAGNEQYF. CDR3 DNA sequence: TGTGCCACCAGTGCCATAGGCGGGGCGGGCAATGAGCAGTACTTC.

In its sample, this clonotype was seen many times. The V gene is TRBV12-3 or TRBV12-4, the J gene TRBJ2-5, with TRBD2 matching 8 bases. This CDR3 contains 14 residues. V shed 5 bases and J 4 bases; nucleotides not matched to a gene: 6. The CDR3 loop is CASSPTSGSETQYF. In DNA form, the CDR3 reads TGTGCCAGCAGTCCCACTAGCGGCTCAGAGACCCAGTACTTC.

This clonotype has just a few counts. The chain has TRBV28 and TRBJ1-5; D not certain. V was shortened by 4 bases and J by 2 bases, with 12 bases between the two germline ends. Germline loops: CDR1 MDHEN, CDR2 SYDVKM. CDR3 length equals 15 residues. In DNA, the CDR3 is TGTGCCAGCAGTTCCGCCCTCTCCGGCAATCAGCCCCAGCATTTT. Amino acid sequence: CASSSALSGNQPQHF.

Concerning this clonotype itself: One junction end does not reproduce the germline sequence, and a read error may be involved. The chain employs TRBV4-1 and TRBJ2-7, with 9 bases aligning to TRBD1. Germline CDR1 MGHRA, CDR2 YSYEKL. The CDR3 is 16 amino acids. CDR3 nucleotide sequence: TGCGCCAGCAGCCAAATCCCGGGGACAGGGTCCTCCGAGCAGTACTTC. Translating gives CASSQIPGTGSSEQYF.

This clonotype was counted ten times or more. The chain uses TRBV12-3 or TRBV12-4 and TRBJ2-7; D remains unclear. The CDR3 is made up of 11 amino acids. V lost 6 bases and J lost 2, with 5 bases in between. CDR3 DNA sequence: TGTGCCAGCAGGGCTACCTACGAGCAGTACTTC. This codes for CASRATYEQYF.

This clonotype was recorded a few times. The chain joins TRBV7-9 to TRBJ1-2; 12 nucleotides match TRBD1. CDR3 size: 12 residues. V gave up 8 bases and J gave up 10 bases; unmatched junction bases: 5. Germline lookup yields CDR1 SEHNR and CDR2 FQNEAQ (reference sequence). Written as DNA, the CDR3 is TGTGCCAGCGGGGACAGGGGGCAGGACTACACCTTC. This codes for CASGDRGQDYTF.

This clonotype was seen at least ten times. This rearrangement joins TRBV5-1 to TRBJ2-1; D might be TRBD1 or TRBD2, each matching 5 bases. V lost 1 base, J lost 6 bases, and 11 bases lay in between. The germline V gene encodes CDR1 SGHRS and CDR2 YFSETQ. CDR3 length: 14 residues. The CDR3 loop is CASSLNPGSNEQFF. CDR3 nucleotide sequence: TGCGCCAGCAGCTTGAACCCAGGGAGCAATGAGCAGTTCTTC. The variable domain in full, completed from reference TRBV5-1 and TRBJ2-1, reads KAGVTQTPRYLIKTRGQQVTLSCSPISGHRSVSWYQQTPGQGLQFLFEYFSETQRNKGNFPGRFSGRQFSNSRSEMNVSTLELGDSALYLCASSLNPGSNEQFFGPGTRLTVL.

In this sample, this clonotype turned up a few times. The V gene is TRBV11-1, the J gene TRBJ2-1, with D unresolved. The germline CDR1 and CDR2 sequences are SGHAT and FQDESV (reference sequence). The ends were cut back, 5 bases at V and 7 bases at J, with 12 bases in the middle. This CDR3 contains 13 residues. Here the CDR3 reads CASSVDMLNEQFF. DNA of the CDR3: TGTGCCAGCAGCGTAGACATGTTGAATGAGCAGTTCTTC.

This chain uses TRBV9 with TRBJ1-1, with D possibly TRBD1 on 5 matching bases. Trimming left V 0 bases short and J 10 bases short, with 16 bases between. The CDR3 is 14 amino acids. The germline V gene has CDR1 SGDLS and CDR2 YYNGEE. The CDR3 DNA reads TGTGCCAGCAGCGTAGGAGGTGGACCTAGGGGAGCTTTCTTT. It is translated as CASSVGGGPRGAFF.

This clonotype has ten or more counts. V gene TRBV7-9 combines with J gene TRBJ1-1, with TRBD1 matching over 11 bases. Per the germline V gene, CDR1 is SEHNR and CDR2 is FQNEAQ (reference sequence). This CDR3 is built from 17 residues. The ends lost 4 bases at V and 5 bases at J; junction bases unmatched: 12. The CDR3 DNA reads TGTGCCAGCAGCTCCCTTCGGACAGGGGGCTTAAAGACTGAAGCTTTCTTT. Translated: CASSSLRTGGLKTEAFF.

In this sample, this clonotype turned up once. This sequence joins TRBV5-1 and TRBJ2-7, with D hard to call. The CDR3 runs 12 residues. The germline V gene encodes CDR1 SGHRS and CDR2 YFSETQ. V was trimmed by 4 bases and J by 2 bases, leaving 7 bases between them. The CDR3 DNA is TGCGCCAGCAGCCAGTCAACCTACGAGCAGTACTTC. Residues: CASSQSTYEQYF. The whole variable domain, remainder taken from reference TRBV5-1 and TRBJ2-7, is KAGVTQTPRYLIKTRGQQVTLSCSPISGHRSVSWYQQTPGQGLQFLFEYFSETQRNKGNFPGRFSGRQFSNSRSEMNVSTLELGDSALYLCASSQSTYEQYFGPGTRLTVT.

This clonotype has only a few counts. The J gene is TRBJ2-4, the V gene TRBV14, with D tentatively TRBD1 (5 bases). V lost 1 base and J lost 1, with 20 bases in between. Per germline, CDR1 SGHDN and CDR2 FVKESK. The CDR3 has 19 residues. The CDR3 here is CASSQGRPGFKGAKNIQYF. The CDR3 DNA reads as TGTGCCAGCAGCCAAGGAAGACCAGGTTTTAAGGGGGCCAAAAACATTCAGTACTTC.

The J gene is TRBJ1-1, the V gene TRBV12-3 or TRBV12-4; D is ambiguous. The V and J ends lost 8 bases and 5 bases respectively, with 15 bases between them. The CDR3 sequence is 13 residues long. CDR3 sequence: CASQSYQTTEAFF. The CDR3 region has the DNA TGTGCCAGCCAAAGTTACCAAACGACTGAAGCTTTCTTT.

The V gene is TRBV5-1, the J gene TRBJ2-5, with D perhaps TRBD2 (5 bases). Per the germline V gene, CDR1 is SGHRS and CDR2 is YFSETQ. The CDR3 consists of 16 residues. V shed 0 bases and J shed 5 bases, with 17 bases lying between them. CDR3 residues: CASSLVVGVTMETQYF. CDR3 in DNA: TGCGCCAGCAGCTTGGTTGTCGGGGTAACTATGGAGACCCAGTACTTC.

The rearrangement joins TRBV15 to TRBJ2-7; D remains ambiguous. The CDR3 is 15 residues long. Trimming removed 0 bases from V and 0 bases from J, with 9 bases in between. Germline assignment: CDR1 LNHNV and CDR2 YYDKDF (reference sequence). The CDR3 protein is CATSRDPKSSYEQYF. For the CDR3, the DNA is TGTGCCACCAGCAGAGACCCGAAAAGCTCCTACGAGCAGTACTTC.

This chain uses TRBV7-9 with TRBJ2-1, with 10 bases matching TRBD1. The CDR3 has 12 amino acids. V gave up 4 bases and J gave up 14 bases; unmatched junction bases: 5. The germline V gene has CDR1 SEHNR and CDR2 FQNEAQ (reference sequence). CDR3 nucleotide sequence: TGTGCCAGCAGCTCTAACGGACAGGGGGAGTTCTTC. Residues: CASSSNGQGEFF.

This clonotype was seen many times. V usage is TRBV4-2 and J usage is TRBJ2-7; no reliable D call. Trimming took 0 bases from V and 2 from J, leaving 14 bases between them. Germline V CDR1 and CDR2: LGHNA, YNFKEQ. This CDR3 spans 16 amino acids. This CDR3 is CASSQELRPPPYEQYF. Written as DNA, the CDR3 is TGTGCCAGCAGCCAAGAACTCCGACCTCCCCCCTACGAGCAGTACTTC.

On this clonotype itself: At one boundary the junction diverges from the germline segment, which might be a read error. This chain links TRBV4-1 with TRBJ2-7; D remains ambiguous. Germline V gene sequence: CDR1 MGHRA, CDR2 YSYEKL. The CDR3 contains 13 residues. For the CDR3, the DNA is TGCGCCAGCAGCCAACGGAAAACCTACGAGCGGTACTTC. Amino acids: CASSQRKTYERYF.